The following is a TCR beta chain sequence with its context. Its antigen is unknown. PCR involved 60 Vbeta and 13 Jbeta primers. Sequencing was performed with immunoSEQ multiplex PCR; in TCRdb, only in-frame clones are kept and a portion is missing. This repertoire includes around 100,000 clones. This sample was taken from a study of cytomegalovirus exposure and HLA in healthy donors. Whole-study context: A previous analysis identified about 110 million unique TCR beta sequences derived from 180 million or so T cells. Caucasian-associated ancestry cluster membership applied to about 80% of approximately 400 genotyped donors.

V was shortened by 4 bases and J by 2 bases, with 9 bases between the two germline ends. Germline V gene lookup returns CDR1 SGHRS and CDR2 YFSETQ. CDR3 length equals 13 residues. The study's findings and limits: V- and J-gene trimming in TCR beta was tied to a missense DCLRE1C variant by an analysis performed later.

Sequenced input: PBMCs. The J gene is TRBJ1-2, the V gene TRBV5-1, with D uncertain. The TCR originated in a middle-aged man in good health and CMV-seronegative. The CDR3, as DNA: TGCGCCAGCAGCCCCGCGGTGAACTATGGCTACACCTTC. Translated, it gives CASSPAVNYGYTF.